The source of this T cell receptor (beta chain) is a study of cytomegalovirus exposure and HLA in healthy donors. Study-level findings and limits: Across donors, most TCRs were seen rarely, yet some public ones were widespread. Three chains linked to CMV were shown in vitro to be specific for CMV antigens. A later analysis found first-cohort TCR clusters tended to co-occur in the 90 to 150 validation repertoires.

The trim removed 6 bases at V and 4 bases at J, leaving 8 bases unmatched. Germline V lookup: CDR1 SGHTA, CDR2 FQGTGA. The CDR3 length is 16 residues. Sequencing used immunoSEQ multiplex PCR; TCRdb keeps in-frame clones, though not all of them. The repertoire holds under 200,000 clones, with 70% to 90% as singletons. Comment on this clone: What it recognizes is unknown.

The genes are TRBV7-3 and TRBJ2-2; TRBD2 matches at 10 bases. Sequenced input: PBMCs. The origin of this receptor is a woman aged 25 to 45 in good health and CMV-seronegative. The CDR3 sequence: CASRSGAGGRTGELFF. The DNA of the CDR3 is TGTGCCAGCAGGTCCGGAGCGGGGGGGCGCACCGGGGAGCTGTTTTTT.